This TCR beta chain was observed in a study of T cell responses to AZD1222 COVID-19 vaccine. Study results and caveats: Repertoire sampling happened only post peak T cell response.

J lost 7 bases, V lost 4 bases, and 11 bases had no gene match. CDR3 size: 15 residues. The germline V gene encodes CDR1 SGHRS and CDR2 YFSETQ. The data were produced by immunoSEQ multiplex PCR, yet TCRdb's version contains in-frame clones alone and is incomplete. Among some 140,000 clones listed, about 82% were seen once. This clone was counted a single time. Its antigen is still unknown. The gene calls are TRBV5-1 and TRBJ2-1; 7 bases map to TRBD1. This specimen was peripheral blood, taken 28 days after the second dose of the MenACWY control vaccine. This TCR came from an adult who received the MenACWY meningococcal vaccine as a control. The CDR3 region is CASSPTGNTGNEQFF. DNA of the CDR3: TGCGCCAGCAGCCCGACAGGGAATACGGGAAATGAGCAGTTCTTC.